One and the same sample provided the 9 T cell receptor beta chains below, sequenced in a study of T cell repertoires in ileal Crohn's disease. Measured with immunoSEQ multiplex PCR; TCRdb has only the in-frame clones, and not every one. The table records approximately 8,200 clones, around four fifths of them present only once. Sequenced input: ileal tissue. These TCRs come from an adult with Crohn's disease.

This clone rates as medium-sized. This chain connects TRBV18 to TRBJ2-7; 7 bases line up with TRBD1. Germline CDR1 KGHSH, CDR2 LQKENI. J was trimmed by 2 bases and V by 6 bases; bases with no gene match: 4. The CDR3 is 13 residues long. Here the CDR3 reads CASSWDSTYEQYF. Here the CDR3 DNA reads TGTGCCAGCTCGTGGGACAGTACCTACGAGCAGTACTTC.

This clone turned up a few times. V usage is TRBV18 and J usage is TRBJ2-3; TRBD1 agrees at 12 bases. The ends lost 4 bases at V and 4 bases at J; junction bases unmatched: 6. The length of the CDR3 is 16 residues. The germline V gene has CDR1 KGHSH and CDR2 LQKENI. For the CDR3, the DNA is TGTGCCAGCTCACTCACCGGGACAGGGGGCCCAGATACGCAGTATTTT. Residues: CASSLTGTGGPDTQYF.

The chain has TRBV4-2 and TRBJ2-5; 8 nucleotides align to TRBD2. The trim removed 1 base at V and 5 bases at J, leaving 9 bases unmatched. The CDR3 sequence is 16 residues long. CDR1 LGHNA and CDR2 YNFKEQ come from the germline V gene. The CDR3 DNA reads TGTGCCAGCAGCCAAGTACCGGGGGGGCTGGCCGAGACCCAGTACTTC. This encodes CASSQVPGGLAETQYF.

Only a few counts were recorded for this clone. The rearrangement links TRBV2 to TRBJ1-6; TRBD1 is a possible D gene (5 bases). Trimming cost V 8 bases and J 1 base, with 6 bases left between them. The CDR3 totals 13 residues. From germline, CDR1 is SNHLY and CDR2 FYNNEI. This chain's CDR3 is CASHRSYNSPLHF. CDR3 bases: TGTGCCAGCCACAGGTCCTATAATTCACCCCTCCACTTT.

The chain carries TRBV7-9 and TRBJ1-2, with D uncertain. The germline V and J ends were trimmed by 2 bases and 4 bases, with 14 bases remaining between them. Per the germline V gene, CDR1 is SEHNR and CDR2 is FQNEAQ (reference sequence). The CDR3 extends over 15 amino acids. As DNA, the CDR3 is TGTGCCAGCAGCTTAAGAAACCGGGGATTCTATGGCTACACCTTC. This encodes CASSLRNRGFYGYTF.

The chain links TRBV28 to TRBJ1-5, with TRBD1 identical over 7 bases. V shed 2 bases, J shed 1 base, and the junction held 17 bases outside the gene matches. The germline V gene has CDR1 MDHEN and CDR2 SYDVKM. The CDR3 is 20 amino acids. The CDR3 sequence is CASSLVKVTGVSRSNQPQHF. The CDR3 DNA is TGTGCCAGCAGTTTAGTAAAGGTAACAGGGGTAAGTAGGAGCAATCAGCCCCAGCATTTT.

V gene TRBV9 combines with J gene TRBJ2-5, with 10 bases that match TRBD1. The V gene's germline CDR1 is SGDLS and CDR2 YYNGEE. The V gene end was trimmed by 2 bases and the J gene end by 4 bases; junction bases not matched to a gene: 5. This CDR3 is 15 amino acids long. This chain's CDR3 is CASSVSDRGTETQYF. CDR3 nucleotides: TGTGCCAGCAGCGTTTCGGACAGGGGGACAGAGACCCAGTACTTC.

The rearrangement joins TRBV30 to TRBJ2-7; weak D call: TRBD1 (8 bases). The V and J ends lost 4 bases and 5 bases respectively, with 15 bases between them. Germline CDR1 and CDR2: GTSNPN and SVGIG (reference sequence). The CDR3 covers 13 residues. The CDR3 region is CAWNRQGRDEQYF. The CDR3 region has the DNA TGTGCCTGGAACCGACAGGGGAGGGACGAGCAGTACTTC.

This sequence joins TRBV7-8 and TRBJ2-3; D is perhaps TRBD2 (7 bases). CDR3 length: 16 amino acids. The V gene lost 2 bases and the J gene lost 2 bases, with 14 bases spanning the gap. Per the germline V gene, CDR1 is SGHVS and CDR2 is FQNEAQ. The CDR3 region has the DNA TGTGCCAGCAGCTTAATCGCGGGGGCCGTCACAGATACGCAGTATTTT. It is translated as CASSLIAGAVTDTQYF.